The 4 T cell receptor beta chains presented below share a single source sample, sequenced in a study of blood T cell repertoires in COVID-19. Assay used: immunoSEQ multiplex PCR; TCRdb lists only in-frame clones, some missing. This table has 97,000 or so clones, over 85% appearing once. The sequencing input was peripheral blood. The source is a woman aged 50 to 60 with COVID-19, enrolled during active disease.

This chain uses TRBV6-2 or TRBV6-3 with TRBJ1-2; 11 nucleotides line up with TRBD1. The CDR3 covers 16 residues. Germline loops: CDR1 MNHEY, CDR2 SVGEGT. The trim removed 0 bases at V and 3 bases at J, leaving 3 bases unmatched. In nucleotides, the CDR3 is TGTGCCAGCAGTTACTCTCGGGACAGGGGGGACTATGGCTACACCTTC. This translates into CASSYSRDRGDYGYTF.

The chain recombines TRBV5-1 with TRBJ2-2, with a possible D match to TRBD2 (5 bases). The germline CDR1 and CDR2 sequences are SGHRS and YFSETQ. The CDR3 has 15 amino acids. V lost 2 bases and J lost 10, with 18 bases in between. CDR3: CASSFRDGVSEELFF. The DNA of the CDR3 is TGCGCCAGCAGCTTTCGAGACGGGGTGTCAGAGGAGCTGTTTTTT.

The CDR3 reads CASSLTDRGNSPLHF. Written as DNA, the CDR3 is TGTGCCAGCAGTTTGACCGACAGGGGTAATTCACCCCTCCACTTT. The chain combines TRBV6-6 with TRBJ1-6; 8 nucleotides align to TRBD1. Germline loops: CDR1 MNHNY, CDR2 SVGAGI (reference sequence). CDR3 length: 15 residues. V lost 4 bases to trimming and J lost 6 bases; unmatched junction nucleotides: 5.

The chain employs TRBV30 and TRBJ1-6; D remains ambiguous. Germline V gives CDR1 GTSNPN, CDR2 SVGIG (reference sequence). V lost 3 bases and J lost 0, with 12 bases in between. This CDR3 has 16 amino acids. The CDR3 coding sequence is TGTGCCTGGAGGGTTGCTGGGAGCTCCTATAATTCACCCCTCCACTTT. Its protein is CAWRVAGSSYNSPLHF.